This T cell receptor (beta chain) was sequenced during a study of T cells in Graves' hyperthyroidism and ophthalmopathy. The CDR3 regions of TCR beta were amplified from RNA transcripts. In the first-round RT-PCR of the TCR CDR3, the HTBI primer set was used. TCRdb called the multiplex PCR reads again in MiXCR, with one record for every CDR3 protein. The data show 640,000 or so distinct CDR3 sequences, roughly 15% seen once. Out of 10 ml of fresh peripheral blood came the PBMCs. Germline trimming cut 6 bases from V and 10 bases from J; bases unmatched to any gene: 21. This CDR3 has 16 residues. The germline CDR1 and CDR2 sequences are SQVTM and ANQGSEA.

The TCR comes from a middle-aged woman with Graves' ophthalmopathy. The gene calls are TRBV29-1 and TRBJ2-5; 9 bases agree with TRBD2. The sample consisted of blood. The CDR3 nucleotides read TGCAGCGTCTTTGGGGCGGGAGGGCCATTCACCAAGGGCCAGTACTTC. Its translation is CSVFGAGGPFTKGQYF.